This TCR beta chain originates from a study of T cell responses to AZD1222 COVID-19 vaccine. Data came from immunoSEQ multiplex PCR; TCRdb stores just in-frame clones and leaves some out. The sample yields roughly 110,000 clones, under 90% seen once. The CDR3 sequence is 15 residues long. Deletions cut 4 bases from V and 8 bases from J, with 18 bases between. Germline CDR1 SGHDN, CDR2 FVKESK. The clonotype was recovered from an adult in good health. The chain is built from TRBV14 and TRBJ2-1; a possible D gene is TRBD2 (6 bases). Source: peripheral blood, taken on day 0 of AZD1222 vaccination. In DNA, the CDR3 is TGTGCCAGCAGCCCCGTGGGCGAGCGGGTTGATGAGCAGTTCTTC. It encodes CASSPVGERVDEQFF.